This record looks at one TCR beta chain sequence and its context. These data are taken from a study of T cells in Graves' hyperthyroidism and ophthalmopathy. Amplification yielded TCR beta CDR3 regions, with RNA transcripts as the source. The study used the HTBI primer set for a first-round RT-PCR of the TCR CDR3. TCRdb called the multiplex PCR reads again in MiXCR, with one record for every CDR3 protein. The profile shows 600,000 to 800,000 distinct CDR3 sequences, roughly 32% of them singletons. Germline trimming cut 5 bases from V and 5 bases from J; bases unmatched to any gene: 7. This CDR3 contains 14 residues.

Sequenced: blood. The TCR was taken from a woman in her 40s with Graves' hyperthyroidism. This chain joins TRBV12-3 or TRBV12-4 and TRBJ1-1, with 8 bases lining up with TRBD1. The CDR3 bases are TGTGCCAGCAGTCGACCGACAGGGGTAACTGAAGCTTTCTTT. It specifies CASSRPTGVTEAFF.